This T cell receptor beta chain was captured by sequencing in a study of PD-1 blockade in classical Hodgkin lymphoma. In this sample, this clone turned up a few times. Regarding time point: cycle 4 day 1 (C4D1), after less than 7 weeks of nivolumab. All patients experienced relapse after autologous stem cell transplantation, and brentuximab vedotin exposure was variable. Per germline, CDR1 LNHNV and CDR2 YYDKDF (reference sequence). The V end lost 2 bases, the J end lost 6 bases, and 10 bases lay between the germline ends. This CDR3 comprises 14 residues. Sequenced by immunoSEQ multiplex PCR; TCRdb stores in-frame clones only, minus some. The sample lists tens of thousands of clones, 65% to 70% occurring once.

Material: peripheral blood mononuclear cells (PBMCs), obtained before the fourth cycle of nivolumab. The chain has TRBV15 and TRBJ2-2; the D is unclear. This sequence originates from a human donor with classical Hodgkin lymphoma. The CDR3 protein is CATSRPQSAGELFF. The CDR3 DNA sequence: TGTGCCACCAGCAGACCACAGTCGGCCGGGGAGCTGTTTTTT.